This TCR beta chain derives from a study of cytomegalovirus exposure and HLA in healthy donors (dated by TCRdb to 2016 to 2017). Turning to the overall study: According to an earlier analysis of 587 of the donors, about 179 million T cells yielded 117 million unique TCR beta sequences and roughly 280 Gb of sequence data. An early release covering 500 to 750 HLA-typed donors comprised 250 to 350 gigabases of sequencing data and roughly 85 million unique TCR sequences. To study patterns of TCR occurrence, a later analysis re-analyzed previously published TCR beta repertoires from 600 to 750 donors and added high-resolution HLA genotyping. In a later genetic analysis, genome-wide SNP genotypes for about three fifths of the roughly 670 donors were used, and that subset was treated as a discovery cohort. Across roughly 420 genotyped donors of the cohort, an average of roughly 250,000 unique TCR beta nucleotide sequences per donor were sequenced, and 15% to 20% of those sequences were non-productive. The number of donors typed differed by locus, with roughly 620-630 for A, B, C, DRB1 and DQB1, roughly 520 for DQA1, over 600 for DPA1, and around 460 for DPB1. Along with the approximately 600-subject first cohort, a separate validation cohort of about 110 different subjects was used. HLA typing included class I and class II loci at four-digit resolution. In the later analysis, no new phenotypic data were used to find candidate immune exposures; instead, reliance was placed on TCR beta sequences and their occurrence across donors. Several DR-DQ haplotypes were treated as single units for association and clustering because of strong linkage in the cohort. The study aimed to test whether cataloging public T cell receptors could reveal signatures of past pathogen exposure. Among the approximately 430 genotyped donors, about 85% belonged to the genetic ancestry cluster associated with self-reported Caucasian donors. High-throughput TCR immunosequencing, statistical association of individual TCRs with disease status, and machine learning were combined to predict cytomegalovirus infection status. Donor age, sex, ethnicity and CMV serostatus were collected together with the repertoire data. In an earlier analysis of roughly 600 of the donors, high-throughput TCR beta sequencing was used to judge whether each TCR beta V gene segment behaved as functional or pseudogenic. The study profiled the T cell repertoires of hundreds of subjects by immunosequencing and related them to cytomegalovirus serostatus. All discovery cohort repertoires had been generated using a single sequencing platform. Study-wide conclusions, independent of this receptor: Broadly in line with IMGT annotations, most TCR beta V segments showed up in productive rearrangements about 87% or about 30% of the time in an earlier analysis of roughly 590 of the donors. Some IMGT-functional V segments, including TRBV6-2 and TRBV6-3, could not be distinguished by the 87-base-pair reads and were therefore excluded. A later analysis found that TCR association rates varied across HLA loci, with DRB1 alleles showing the most associated TCRs and HLA-C alleles the fewest. CMV serostatus was the only immune exposure information available for the cohort. HLA typing was unavailable for some donors at each locus, so association tests used only the typed subset. A later analysis associated 15,000 or so TCR beta sequences with specific HLA alleles at a false discovery rate of 0.05. A total of 150 to 200 TCR beta chains were listed by the study as associated with cytomegalovirus. In a later analysis, several top co-occurrence clusters were reported to appear linked to parvovirus B19, influenza, CMV and Epstein-Barr virus. Sequencing depth was assumed to be roughly uniform across donors in the presence/absence analyses, though that assumption may not hold. Correlated functional status among segregating V segments might be attributable to linkage disequilibrium, but an unknown experimental factor could not be ruled out. The earlier analysis of 450 to 700 of the donors excluded some 15 rarely observed V segments, including chromosome 9 orphons, because counts were too low. A further reported finding was that TCR beta sequences accurately predicted the HLA-A and HLA-B alleles for most subjects in the first cohort. While some public TCRs were present in many individuals, most TCR sequences turned up only very rarely across donors. A later genetic analysis reported fewer N-insertions in productive TCRs among donors in an Asian-associated ancestry cluster than the roughly 700-donor mean. A few of the identified cytomegalovirus-associated TCR beta chains were confirmed in vitro to be specific for cytomegalovirus antigens. The classifier was reported to diagnose cytomegalovirus status with high specificity and sensitivity in both the original and validation cohorts. V-gene and J-gene trimming of TCR beta chains was associated with a missense DCLRE1C variant in a later genetic analysis, and the association was replicated in an independent cohort. Strong co-occurrence of HLA alleles, especially DR and DQ, made assigning TCR associations to individual alleles difficult. The cohort was sequenced for TCR beta chains only, and without alpha or paired-chain data the features that could be detected were limited. The authors suggested that the approach could potentially be generalized to other disease states and immunological phenotypes. In a later analysis, most CMV-associated TCR beta chains were found to appear HLA-restricted, with HLA associations seemingly driven largely by CMV exposure. A cluster of highly shared sequence variants was judged likely to be a technical artifact of the sequencing pipeline. Compared with equally common non-associated chains, HLA-associated TCR beta chains in a later analysis were more clonally expanded and had lower generation probabilities.

The method behind the library was the immunoSEQ multiplex PCR assay. A mixture of 60 forward primers for TCR Vbeta segments and 13 reverse primers for TCR Jbeta segments was used in the multiplex PCR. The CDR3 region of rearranged TCR beta genes was amplified from genomic DNA with a multiplex PCR assay. On the Illumina HiSeq System, the amplified TCR beta libraries were sequenced as 87-base-pair reads. The source study handled its data this way. A later analysis counted approximately 76 million unique TCR beta chains across the approximately 700 repertoires, and approximately 11 million of these chains were shared by at least two donors. Raw reads were error-corrected and collapsed into unique sequences with a nearest-neighbor algorithm that merged closely related sequences to remove PCR and sequencing errors. CDR3 sequences were aligned to IMGT reference sequences to assign V, D and J gene segments. For a sequence to be retained, a match of at least six nucleotides was required to both a V gene segment and a J gene segment. A rearrangement counted as productive if the CDR3 had no stop codons and remained in frame with V and J, and every other rearrangement counted as non-productive. CDR3 was defined according to IMGT convention as the region running from the second conserved V-encoded cysteine to the conserved J-encoded phenylalanine. The earlier analysis of 500 to 750 of the donors excluded any sequence lacking an unambiguous match to a single V gene segment. An earlier analysis of over 450 of the donors classified V segments as functional when productive rearrangements were above 56.7% and as segregating when the standard deviation between donors was above 5%. A statistical classification framework was developed to diagnose cytomegalovirus status using the catalog of TCR beta chain sequences. V and J gene assignment, in a later analysis, came from comparing TCR nucleotide sequences with IMGT/GENE-DB human TR gene sequences. A later analysis assigned CDR3 sequences and most-parsimonious VDJ recombination scenarios with the TCRdist pipeline. A later analysis defined each TCR beta chain by its CDR3 amino acid sequence plus V-gene family, and excluded reads lacking a unique V-gene family. A later analysis removed several hundred highly shared, low-generation-probability nucleotide sequences to deal with suspected cross-contamination and a sequencing artifact. For each public chain, a later analysis derived a clonal expansion index from normalized ranks of inferred template counts within each repertoire. In a later analysis, generation probabilities were computed using a VDJ recombination model fitted to out-of-frame rearrangements, and the results were checked against IGoR. In a later analysis, hypergeometric tests were used to score TCR-TCR, TCR-HLA and TCR-CMV co-occurrence, with a repertoire-size bias correction applied to TCR pairs. In a later analysis, false discovery rates were estimated by permuting HLA or CMV assignments 20 times. In a later analysis, co-occurring TCRs were grouped using DBSCAN, and TCRdist sequence similarity was added for clustering within HLA-allele-positive subsets. For co-occurrence clustering, repertoires with fewer than 30,000 or more than 120,000 public chains were excluded, along with five repertoires with anomalous nucleotide sharing. TCRdb took over this immuneACCESS table, retaining in-frame rearrangements with V and J assigned. Such tables are incomplete; in checked studies, under half of the missing clones stem from an unresolved V gene, and the remainder is unexplained. From that table come the V and J calls and clone size; the DNA was used to work out D and trimming. The sample's own table lists 200,000 to 250,000 clones. In total, the top ten clones hold 1.1% of the sample.

CDR1 and CDR2 are read off the germline V gene as SGHRS and YFSETQ. From the cysteine up to the phenylalanine, the CDR3 has a length of 19 residues. This entry keeps only the CDR3 DNA: 57 bases, framed from base 1. Compared with germline, V lacks 3 bases and J lacks 3 bases; bases without a gene match: 13. Notes on this clone: Its antigen remains undetermined.

The cohort comprised several hundred healthy bone marrow donors. At the time of sampling, every cohort member was nominally healthy, though immune exposures that went unrecorded were likely present. The donor was CMV seropositive and belonged to the group of 250 to 350 seropositive cohort members. A peripheral blood sample was provided by each donor, and peripheral blood mononuclear cells were used for TCR beta sequencing. Genomic DNA extraction from the blood cell samples was performed with the Qiagen DNeasy Blood Extraction Kit. The TCR comes from a girl aged 2 to 10 in good health and CMV-seropositive. Input material: PBMCs. The chain employs TRBV5-1 and TRBJ2-2; TRBD2 agrees with 11 junctional bases. The nucleotide sequence reads as follows: TGCGCCAGCAGCTACACCCTCTTAGCGGGAGGGGGCTACACCGGGGAGCTGTTTTTT. The resulting protein is CASSYTLLAGGGYTGELFF.